This T cell receptor (beta chain) was documented in a study of T cell responses to AZD1222 COVID-19 vaccine. Study conclusions and caveats: Repertoire sampling happened only post peak T cell response.

Sequencing was performed with immunoSEQ multiplex PCR; in TCRdb, only in-frame clones are kept and a portion is missing. The table has roughly 97,000 clones, around nine tenths seen once; the top ten hold approximately 3%. The CDR3 is 14 amino acids. The ends were cut back, 3 bases at V and 5 bases at J, with 8 bases in the middle. Germline V CDR1 and CDR2: MDHEN, SYDVKM. A word on this clone: What it recognizes is unknown.

The clonotype comes from an adult who received the MenACWY meningococcal vaccine as a control. Sequencing used peripheral blood, obtained 28 days after the second dose of the MenACWY control vaccine. This chain joins TRBV28 and TRBJ1-6; D not resolved. CDR3 in amino acids: CASSLWQDNSPLHF. CDR3 DNA: TGTGCCAGCAGTTTGTGGCAGGATAATTCACCCCTCCACTTT.